Presented here are 27 T cell receptor beta chains from one specimen sequenced in a study of blood T cells in healthy people across ages. Using a J-beta primer mix together with a sample-barcoded 5' primer, a second PCR was run for roughly 6 to 11 cycles. MiXCR, applied by TCRdb to the 5' RACE reads, yields one record per CDR3 protein. The data hold around 750,000 distinct CDR3 sequences, with 50% to 65% observed a single time. Sequenced sample: blood. The source of these receptors is a man older than 75 in good health.

The chain has TRBV4-1 and TRBJ2-7, with 7 bases lining up with TRBD2. The DNA end lines up better with TRBJ2-4; the J call may be wrong. This CDR3 region has 13 residues. Germline loops: CDR1 MGHRA, CDR2 YSYEKL. CDR3 loop: CASSHDPGGIQYF. In DNA form, the CDR3 reads TGCGCCAGCAGCCATGATCCGGGGGGCATTCAGTACTTC.

With respect to this clonotype: A read error may produce the germline difference seen at one junction end. This rearrangement joins TRBV7-8 to TRBJ2-3; D remains unclear. Per germline, CDR1 SGHVS and CDR2 FQNEAQ. The CDR3 is 13 residues long. The CDR3 reads CTSSLGVAPTQYF. CDR3 bases: TGTACCAGCAGCTTAGGAGTTGCCCCTACGCAGTATTTT.

The chain is built from TRBV19 and TRBJ2-1; TRBD2 matches at 9 bases. Germline values: CDR1 LNHDA, CDR2 SQIVND (reference sequence). The CDR3 totals 16 residues. Trimming removed 4 bases from V and 3 bases from J; junction bases left unmatched: 7. The CDR3 sequence: CASSNHGLAIYNEQFF. In nucleotides, the CDR3 is TGTGCCAGTAGTAACCACGGACTAGCGATCTACAATGAGCAGTTCTTC.

The chain uses TRBV3-1 and TRBJ2-1; D is unclear. The germline gives CDR1 LGHDT, CDR2 YNNKEL (reference sequence). The CDR3 is 15 residues long. V lost 6 bases and J 0 bases, leaving 12 bases between the germline ends. The CDR3 here is CASSASLGSYNEQFF. CDR3 in DNA: TGTGCCAGCAGTGCAAGCTTGGGCTCCTACAATGAGCAGTTCTTC.

The chain combines TRBV7-2 with TRBJ2-7; TRBD1 agrees at 7 bases. V shed 4 bases and J 3 bases; nucleotides not matched to a gene: 9. CDR1 is SGHTA, CDR2 FQGNSA, per germline. The CDR3 runs to 15 residues. The CDR3 nucleotides read TGTGCCAGCAGCTCCCAACAGGGGTCATACTACGAGCAGTACTTC. Its protein product is CASSSQQGSYYEQYF.

The gene calls are TRBV3-1 and TRBJ2-7; tentative D call: TRBD1 (5 bases). Germline-derived CDR1 and CDR2 are LGHDT and YNNKEL (reference sequence). The CDR3 spans 14 residues. V was clipped by 2 bases and J by 1 base, with 9 bases between them. This CDR3 is CASSQRSGSYEQYF. The DNA for the CDR3 is TGTGCCAGCAGCCAACGGTCAGGGTCCTACGAGCAGTACTTC.

The V call is TRBV7-3, the J call TRBJ2-5; perhaps TRBD2 as D (6 bases). Trimming cost V 4 bases and J 11 bases, with 20 bases left between them. Germline-derived CDR1 and CDR2 are SGHTA and FQGTGA. The CDR3 is made up of 14 amino acids. In DNA form, the CDR3 reads TGTGCCAGCAGCTCTCCGACTAGTTCAAATGAGCAGTACTTC. Protein product: CASSSPTSSNEQYF.

This clonotype has only a few counts. The CDR3 loop is CASSQDAGVPDTQYF. In DNA, the CDR3 is TGCGCCAGCAGCCAAGATGCGGGGGTCCCAGATACGCAGTATTTT. The chain combines TRBV4-1 with TRBJ2-3, with TRBD2 matching over 7 bases. The V and J ends lost 0 bases and 4 bases, in that order; junction bases with no gene match: 4. The CDR3 has 15 amino acids. Per germline, CDR1 MGHRA and CDR2 YSYEKL.

The gene calls are TRBV24-1 and TRBJ2-1, with 15 bases aligning to TRBD2. The CDR3 runs to 19 residues. Germline V CDR1 and CDR2: KGHDR, SFDVKD. J gave up 0 bases and V 9 bases, and 11 bases lay outside the gene matches. The CDR3 loop reads CATGPRGLAGGSSYNEQFF. CDR3 in DNA: TGTGCCACCGGCCCTCGCGGACTAGCGGGAGGGAGCTCCTACAATGAGCAGTTCTTC.

As regards this clonotype: The junction departs from germline at one end; a sequencing error may be responsible. CDR3 in amino acids: CASSPTGPQEAQYF. For the CDR3, the DNA is TGCGCCAGCAGCCCGACTGGACCCCAAGAGGCCCAGTACTTC. This rearrangement joins TRBV5-1 to TRBJ2-5; no reliable D call. Germline values: CDR1 SGHRS, CDR2 YFSETQ. The CDR3 has 14 amino acids.

The chain has TRBV6-5 and TRBJ2-5; D is tentatively TRBD1 or TRBD2 (5 bases each). V was clipped by 0 bases and J by 5 bases, with 13 bases between them. CDR1 is MNHEY and CDR2 is SVGAGI in the germline V gene. The CDR3 is 15 residues long. CDR3 amino acids: CASSYSIRGDETQYF. CDR3 DNA: TGTGCCAGCAGTTACTCGATCCGAGGGGATGAGACCCAGTACTTC.

This clonotype was detected only a few times. The chain has TRBV5-1 and TRBJ2-3; 10 bases agree with TRBD2. CDR3 length: 17 amino acids. V shed 0 bases and J 4 bases; nucleotides not matched to a gene: 8. Germline V gene lookup returns CDR1 SGHRS and CDR2 YFSETQ. Here the CDR3 reads CASSLVASGSGADTQYF. The DNA of the CDR3 is TGCGCCAGCAGCTTGGTGGCTAGCGGGAGTGGGGCAGATACGCAGTATTTT.

The V call is TRBV24-1, the J call TRBJ2-1; unclear D gene. V lost 5 bases and J 8 bases, leaving 9 bases between the germline ends. The CDR3 consists of 12 residues. Germline values: CDR1 KGHDR, CDR2 SFDVKD. CDR3 sequence (DNA): TGTGCCACCAGTGGATCAGTCGATGAGCAGTTCTTC. This codes for CATSGSVDEQFF.

The chain carries TRBV7-3 and TRBJ2-3; TRBD1 is a possible D gene (6 bases). The CDR3 has 14 residues. Germline V gene sequence: CDR1 SGHTA, CDR2 FQGTGA. V was clipped by 4 bases and J by 2 bases, with 10 bases between them. The CDR3 nucleotides read TGTGCCAGCAGCTCGGGACAAGTCACAGATACGCAGTATTTT. This gives the protein CASSSGQVTDTQYF.

V gene TRBV29-1 combines with J gene TRBJ2-1; D may be TRBD2 (8 bases). CDR1 and CDR2 from the germline V gene are SQVTM and ANQGSEA. The CDR3 sequence is 11 residues long. The DNA of the CDR3 is TGCCGGGGGGGACAGTCCAATGAGCAGTTCTTC. It specifies CRGGQSNEQFF.

This clonotype has a single count. Given a much more abundant clone one base away, this may be a read error. The rearrangement joins TRBV29-1 to TRBJ2-3; D remains ambiguous. V was pared by 3 bases and J by 3 bases, with 7 bases between. The CDR3 has 12 residues. Germline V CDR1 and CDR2: SQVTM, ANQGSEA. The CDR3 DNA reads TGCAGCGTTGACCCCTTAACAGATACGCAGTATTTT. As protein: CSVDPLTDTQYF.

The count of this clonotype is one. The V call is TRBV12-5, the J call TRBJ2-4; TRBD2 agrees at 7 bases. The end of the DNA aligns better with TRBJ2-7, so the J call may be wrong. This CDR3 has 16 residues. Germline V gives CDR1 LGHNT, CDR2 FRNRAP. The CDR3 nucleotides read TGTGCTAGTGGTTCGTCAATAGCGGGTCCAAACTACGAGCAGTACTTC. It is translated as CASGSSIAGPNYEQYF.

The chain joins TRBV5-6 to TRBJ1-4; D not resolved. Germline V CDR1 and CDR2: SGHDT, YYEEEE. The CDR3 loop spans 14 amino acids. Trimming took 4 bases from V and 0 from J, leaving 7 bases between them. Written as DNA, the CDR3 is TGTGCCAGCAGCGTGAGGGCAACTAATGAAAAACTGTTTTTT. It is translated as CASSVRATNEKLFF.

The gene calls are TRBV20-1 and TRBJ2-7, with D unresolved. The germline V and J ends were trimmed by 2 bases and 1 base, with 3 bases remaining between them. CDR3 size: 11 residues. The germline gives CDR1 DFQATT, CDR2 SNEGSKA (reference sequence). The CDR3 sequence: CSARISYEQYF. CDR3 coding DNA: TGCAGTGCTAGAATTTCCTACGAGCAGTACTTC.

The V gene is TRBV12-3 or TRBV12-4, the J gene TRBJ1-4; D not certain. The CDR3 runs to 17 residues. With 5 bases removed from V and 5 bases from J, the gap between germline ends came to 21 bases. The CDR3 sequence: CASSLTGGPGLNEKLFF. CDR3 nucleotide sequence: TGTGCCAGCAGTCTAACGGGAGGGCCCGGGTTGAATGAAAAACTGTTTTTT.

This clonotype was recorded a few times. The V gene is TRBV4-2, the J gene TRBJ1-2; 9 nucleotides align to TRBD1. Unmatched junction bases numbered 4, after V lost 3 bases and J lost 5 bases. The CDR3 is 14 residues long. The germline V gene has CDR1 LGHNA and CDR2 YNFKEQ. CDR3 region: CASSQATGGYGYTF. CDR3 DNA sequence: TGTGCCAGCAGCCAGGCGACAGGGGGGTATGGCTACACCTTC.

This clonotype occurred a few times. This chain links TRBV4-2 with TRBJ2-7; 8 bases are a match to TRBD2. CDR3 length: 15 residues. The germline V gene has CDR1 LGHNA and CDR2 YNFKEQ. Trimming cost V 0 bases and J 3 bases; bases outside gene matches: 4. CDR3: CASSQDTSGGYEQYF. CDR3 in DNA: TGTGCCAGCAGCCAAGATACTAGCGGAGGCTACGAGCAGTACTTC.

This clonotype was observed a few times. This chain links TRBV7-2 with TRBJ2-1; D may match TRBD1 or TRBD2 (5 bases each). The V gene's germline CDR1 is SGHTA and CDR2 FQGNSA. Trimming removed 7 bases at V and 12 bases at J, with 16 bases between. This CDR3 contains 12 residues. The CDR3 DNA is TGTGCCAGCACCTTCGGGGCTCTAGGGCAGTTCTTC. Amino acids: CASTFGALGQFF. Looking up the rest from reference TRBV7-2 and TRBJ2-1 gives the full variable domain: GAGVSQSPSNKVTEKGKDVELRCDPISGHTALYWYRQSLGQGLEFLIYFQGNSAPDKSGLPSDRFSAERTGGSVSTLTIQRTQQEDSAVYLCASTFGALGQFFGPGTRLTVL.

The J gene is TRBJ2-6, the V gene TRBV28; D gene uncertain. This CDR3 has 16 residues. CDR1 and CDR2 from the germline V gene are MDHEN and SYDVKM. V was cut by 2 bases and J by 0 bases, with 8 bases left in between. The CDR3 reads CASSLLARSGANVLTF. Here the CDR3 DNA reads TGTGCCAGCAGTTTACTGGCACGCTCTGGGGCCAACGTCCTGACTTTC. Drawing the rest from reference TRBV28 and TRBJ2-6, the complete variable domain is DVKVTQSSRYLVKRTGEKVFLECVQDMDHENMFWYRQDPGLGLRLIYFSYDVKMKEKGDIPEGYSVSREKKERFSLILESASTNQTSMYLCASSLLARSGANVLTFGAGSRLTVL.

The chain links TRBV6-1 to TRBJ2-5, with 7 nucleotides matching TRBD2. This CDR3 is 17 amino acids long. Germline V gene data show CDR1 as MNHNS and CDR2 as SASEGT. The J segment lost 2 bases and the V segment lost 0 bases, leaving 9 bases of the junction unmatched. The CDR3 region is CASSEALRGGLQETQYF. The CDR3 DNA follows: TGTGCCAGCAGTGAAGCGCTTCGGGGAGGGTTACAAGAGACCCAGTACTTC.

Only one count was recorded for this clonotype. This chain connects TRBV14 to TRBJ2-5, with a tentative D call TRBD1 (6 bases). Germline V gives CDR1 SGHDN, CDR2 FVKESK. V dropped 1 base and J dropped 8 bases, with 14 bases sitting between them. CDR3 length: 14 amino acids. CDR3 amino acids: CASSQVDRTLTQYF. In nucleotides, the CDR3 is TGTGCCAGCAGCCAAGTGGACAGAACCTTAACCCAGTACTTC.

The rearrangement joins TRBV29-1 to TRBJ2-5; D not certain. CDR3 length: 11 residues. Germline assignment: CDR1 SQVTM and CDR2 ANQGSEA. V shed 8 bases and J shed 2 bases, with 9 bases lying between them. CDR3 nucleotides: TGCAGCCCGGTAGAGCAAGAGACCCAGTACTTC. Translation: CSPVEQETQYF.